This T cell receptor (beta chain) was retrieved from a study of cytomegalovirus exposure and HLA in healthy donors. Notes on the study in general: Presence/absence analyses assumed roughly uniform sequencing depth across donors.

About this clone itself: Antigen unknown.

It was with 60 Vbeta and 13 Jbeta primers that the PCR ran. Clones were sequenced by immunoSEQ multiplex PCR, and TCRdb holds only the in-frame ones, with some missing. Seen here are under 200,000 clones, over 70% observed once, and the top ten hold 1% to 1.5%. Nominally healthy donors were sampled, though unrecorded immune exposures were likely. This CDR3 has 16 amino acids. The V segment lost 4 bases and the J segment 4 bases; nucleotides outside the gene matches: 11. Germline V gene sequence: CDR1 SGHDN, CDR2 FVKESK. The chain has TRBV14 and TRBJ2-5; 8 bases are a match to TRBD1. The sequenced sample was PBMCs. The sequence came from a man in his fifties in good health and CMV-seropositive. The CDR3 DNA follows: TGTGCCAGCAGCCGCCAAGCCAGGGGGCTGATAGAGACCCAGTACTTC. It yields the protein CASSRQARGLIETQYF.